Below, 20 T cell receptor beta chains from the same sample are listed, as sequenced in a study of lymphopenia after photon versus proton radiotherapy. The data were produced by immunoSEQ multiplex PCR, yet TCRdb's version contains in-frame clones alone and is incomplete. The data hold about 30,000 clones, with around 94% observed a single time. The sample in question was peripheral blood, obtained from a patient treated with photon-based radiotherapy. These receptors were collected from a woman between 50 and 59 years old with cholangiocarcinoma.

This clone was observed once. V and J are TRBV7-2 and TRBJ1-2; D is undetermined. With 1 base removed from V and 6 bases from J, the gap between germline ends came to 9 bases. CDR1 and CDR2 (germline): SGHTA, FQGNSA. The CDR3 contains 13 residues. CDR3: CASSLGLNNGYTF. CDR3 bases: TGTGCCAGCAGCTTAGGGCTGAACAATGGCTACACCTTC.

DNA of the CDR3: TGTGCCAGTAGCACGGGACACTTTTCCTACGAGCAGTACTTC. This encodes CASSTGHFSYEQYF. The chain has TRBV19 and TRBJ2-7; D perhaps matches TRBD1 (6 bases). Trimming pared 6 bases from V and 1 base from J, leaving 13 bases between. The germline V gene encodes CDR1 LNHDA and CDR2 SQIVND (reference sequence). The CDR3 loop spans 14 amino acids.

V gene TRBV7-2 combines with J gene TRBJ2-7; TRBD1 agrees at 12 bases. The V and J ends lost 1 base and 7 bases, in that order; junction bases with no gene match: 8. The CDR3 totals 16 residues. Germline V lookup: CDR1 SGHTA, CDR2 FQGNSA. The CDR3 nucleotides read TGTGCCAGCAGCTTAGGCTCCGGGACAGGGGGCGAAGAGCAGTACTTC. Translated: CASSLGSGTGGEEQYF.

The chain carries TRBV4-3 and TRBJ1-2; D unresolved. V was trimmed by 0 bases and J by 3 bases, leaving 20 bases between them. This CDR3 region has 18 residues. Germline V gene lookup returns CDR1 LGHNA and CDR2 YSLEER. CDR3 nucleotides: TGCGCCAGCAGCCAAGATTTACGTCTACTGCACAAAGACTATGGCTACACCTTC. As protein: CASSQDLRLLHKDYGYTF.

The genes are TRBV27 and TRBJ2-5; D not resolved. The germline V gene has CDR1 MNHEY and CDR2 SMNVEV (reference sequence). This CDR3 contains 15 residues. The germline V and J ends were trimmed by 3 bases and 2 bases, with 13 bases remaining between them. The CDR3 here is CASSFLSGRQETQYF. DNA for the CDR3: TGTGCCAGCAGTTTTTTGTCGGGTAGACAAGAGACCCAGTACTTC.

J is TRBJ2-5 and V is TRBV4-3, with a tentative D call TRBD2 (5 bases). V was trimmed by 0 bases and J by 4 bases, leaving 9 bases between them. The CDR3 covers 14 residues. Germline V CDR1 and CDR2: LGHNA, YSLEER. CDR3 in amino acids: CASSQDTLAETQYF. In DNA form, the CDR3 reads TGCGCCAGCAGCCAAGATACCCTAGCAGAGACCCAGTACTTC.

The rearrangement joins TRBV15 to TRBJ2-7; the match to TRBD1 covers 10 bases. The germline CDR1 and CDR2 sequences are LNHNV and YYDKDF (reference sequence). V lost 0 bases and J lost 5; bases outside the gene matches: 4. This CDR3 contains 15 residues. In nucleotides, the CDR3 is TGTGCCACCAGCAGAGATGGGACAGGGGACCACGAGCAGTACTTC. Residues: CATSRDGTGDHEQYF.

The chain combines TRBV19 with TRBJ2-7, with TRBD1 identical over 11 bases. The CDR3 runs to 15 residues. Unmatched junction bases numbered 7, after V lost 5 bases and J lost 4 bases. In germline, CDR1 is LNHDA, CDR2 SQIVND (reference sequence). The CDR3 DNA reads TGTGCCAGTAGTCCACGGACAGGGGGCACGTACGAGCAGTACTTC. Its translation: CASSPRTGGTYEQYF.

The V gene is TRBV6-6, the J gene TRBJ1-2; the match to TRBD1 covers 7 bases. This CDR3 region has 14 residues. V was pared by 2 bases and J by 5 bases, with 5 bases of the junction left unmatched. Germline V gives CDR1 MNHNY, CDR2 SVGAGI (reference sequence). The CDR3 reads CASSYQGEGYGYTF. The DNA for the CDR3 is TGTGCCAGCAGTTACCAGGGGGAGGGGTATGGCTACACCTTC.

The chain couples TRBV4-3 to TRBJ1-1; perhaps TRBD1 as D (6 bases). The V gene lost 0 bases and the J gene lost 8 bases, with 13 bases spanning the gap. The CDR3 loop spans 14 amino acids. Germline loops: CDR1 LGHNA, CDR2 YSLEER. CDR3 sequence reads: CASSQEVGGGEAFF. For the CDR3, the DNA is TGCGCCAGCAGCCAAGAGGTGGGTGGGGGCGAAGCTTTCTTT.

This chain joins TRBV27 and TRBJ2-7; maybe TRBD1 (6 bases). CDR3 length equals 13 residues. Germline V gene sequence: CDR1 MNHEY, CDR2 SMNVEV (reference sequence). V lost 2 bases to trimming and J lost 6 bases, with 11 bases between them. CDR3 loop: CASSLTGTGEQYF. In DNA, the CDR3 is TGTGCCAGCAGTTTAACAGGGACGGGCGAGCAGTACTTC.

This chain links TRBV4-1 with TRBJ2-1; 9 nucleotides agree with TRBD2. The V gene end was trimmed by 1 base and the J gene end by 8 bases; junction bases not matched to a gene: 9. The CDR3 totals 16 residues. The germline gives CDR1 MGHRA, CDR2 YSYEKL. CDR3 nucleotides: TGCGCCAGCAGCCAAGTTCCCAGCGGGGGGCTGGATGAGCAGTTCTTC. This translates into CASSQVPSGGLDEQFF.

The V and J genes are TRBV19 and TRBJ1-4, with D tentatively TRBD1 (6 bases). Germline V gene lookup returns CDR1 LNHDA and CDR2 SQIVND (reference sequence). Trimming pared 6 bases from V and 8 bases from J, leaving 13 bases between. This CDR3 spans 13 amino acids. DNA of the CDR3: TGTGCCAGTAGAACTCTAGGGGGGGAAAAACTGTTTTTT. Encoded protein: CASRTLGGEKLFF.

This rearrangement joins TRBV18 to TRBJ1-4; maybe TRBD1 (6 bases). There are 14 residues in the CDR3. Trimming removed 8 bases at V and 6 bases at J, with 16 bases between. Per the germline V gene, CDR1 is KGHSH and CDR2 is LQKENI. CDR3 DNA: TGTGCCAGCGCGCCGGGACAATTCTATGAAAAACTGTTTTTT. The encoded protein is CASAPGQFYEKLFF.

The V call is TRBV13, the J call TRBJ2-1, with D uncertain. The CDR3 loop spans 14 amino acids. V lost 2 bases to trimming and J lost 5 bases, with 10 bases between them. From germline, CDR1 is PRHDT and CDR2 FYEKMQ (reference sequence). The CDR3 reads CASSLSRPDNEQFF. DNA of the CDR3: TGTGCCAGCAGCTTAAGTCGGCCGGACAATGAGCAGTTCTTC.

This chain joins TRBV21-1 and TRBJ2-7; TRBD2, as called in the table, went unchecked against the DNA. TRBV21-1 is assigned pseudogene status. The CDR3 extends over 9 amino acids. CDR3 DNA: TGTGCGCGGGGGACTGAGCAGTACTTC. Residues: CARGTEQYF.

V usage is TRBV6-5 and J usage is TRBJ2-3, with no clear D. V was clipped by 0 bases and J by 0 bases, with 7 bases between them. CDR3 size: 15 residues. The V gene's germline CDR1 is MNHEY and CDR2 SVGAGI. CDR3: CASSYSIRSTDTQYF. The CDR3 DNA follows: TGTGCCAGCAGTTACTCGATACGTAGCACAGATACGCAGTATTTT.

The CDR3 sequence: CASSPSLSGVNEQFF. The CDR3 DNA is TGTGCCAGCTCACCTTCTTTAAGCGGGGTCAATGAGCAGTTCTTC. V and J are TRBV18 and TRBJ2-1; 7 bases align to TRBD2. After removal of 3 bases from V and 6 bases from J, the junction contained 8 bases not matched to a gene. Germline CDR1 reads KGHSH; CDR2 reads LQKENI. This CDR3 is built from 15 residues.

CDR3 DNA sequence: TGTGCCAGCAGCAAAGACAGGGCTAGCACAGATACGCAGTATTTT. Protein: CASSKDRASTDTQYF. The chain carries TRBV7-9 and TRBJ2-3; TRBD1 agrees at 7 bases. The J segment lost 0 bases and the V segment lost 5 bases, leaving 5 bases of the junction unmatched. The CDR3 loop spans 15 amino acids. Germline V gives CDR1 SEHNR, CDR2 FQNEAQ (reference sequence).

V gene TRBV5-1 combines with J gene TRBJ2-2; D not resolved. CDR3 length equals 15 residues. Trimming took off 4 bases at V and 2 bases at J, with 12 bases between the two ends. Germline lookup yields CDR1 SGHRS and CDR2 YFSETQ. CDR3 loop: CASSQDPGNTGELFF. The CDR3 nucleotides read TGCGCCAGCAGCCAGGACCCCGGAAACACCGGGGAGCTGTTTTTT.